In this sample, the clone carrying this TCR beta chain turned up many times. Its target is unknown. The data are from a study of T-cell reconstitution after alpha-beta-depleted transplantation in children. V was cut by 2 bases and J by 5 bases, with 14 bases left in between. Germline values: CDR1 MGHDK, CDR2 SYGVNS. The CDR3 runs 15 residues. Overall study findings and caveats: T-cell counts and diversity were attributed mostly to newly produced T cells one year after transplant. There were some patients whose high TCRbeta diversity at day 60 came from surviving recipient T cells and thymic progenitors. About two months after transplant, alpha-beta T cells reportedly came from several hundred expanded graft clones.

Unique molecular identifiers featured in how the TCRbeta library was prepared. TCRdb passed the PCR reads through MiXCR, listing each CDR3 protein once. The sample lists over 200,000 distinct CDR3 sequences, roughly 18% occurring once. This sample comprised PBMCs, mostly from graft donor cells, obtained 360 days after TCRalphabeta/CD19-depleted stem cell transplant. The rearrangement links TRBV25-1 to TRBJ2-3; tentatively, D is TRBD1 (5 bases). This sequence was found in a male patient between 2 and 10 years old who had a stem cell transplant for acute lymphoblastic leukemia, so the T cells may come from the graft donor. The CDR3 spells CASSEEIQGRDTQYF. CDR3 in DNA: TGTGCCAGCAGTGAAGAGATCCAGGGAAGAGATACGCAGTATTTT.